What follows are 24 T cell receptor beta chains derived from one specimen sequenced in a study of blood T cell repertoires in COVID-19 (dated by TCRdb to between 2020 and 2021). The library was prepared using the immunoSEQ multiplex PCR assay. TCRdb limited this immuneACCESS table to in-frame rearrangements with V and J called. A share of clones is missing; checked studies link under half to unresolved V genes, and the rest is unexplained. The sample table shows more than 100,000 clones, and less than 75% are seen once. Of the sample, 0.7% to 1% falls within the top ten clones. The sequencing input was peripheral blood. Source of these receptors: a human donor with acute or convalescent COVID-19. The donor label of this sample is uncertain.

The DNA for the CDR3 is TGTGCCACCTGGGCAGACACCGGGGAGCTGTTTTTT. Protein sequence: CATWADTGELFF. The gene calls are TRBV24-1 and TRBJ2-2; D remains unclear. The germline V and J ends were trimmed by 9 bases and 3 bases, with 7 bases remaining between them. The CDR3 is 12 amino acids. Germline lookup yields CDR1 KGHDR and CDR2 SFDVKD.

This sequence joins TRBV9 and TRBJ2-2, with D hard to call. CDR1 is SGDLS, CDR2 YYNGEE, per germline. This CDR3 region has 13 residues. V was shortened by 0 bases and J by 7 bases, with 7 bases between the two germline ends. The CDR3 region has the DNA TGTGCCAGCAGCGTAGATCGGTTCGGGGAGCTGTTTTTT. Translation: CASSVDRFGELFF.

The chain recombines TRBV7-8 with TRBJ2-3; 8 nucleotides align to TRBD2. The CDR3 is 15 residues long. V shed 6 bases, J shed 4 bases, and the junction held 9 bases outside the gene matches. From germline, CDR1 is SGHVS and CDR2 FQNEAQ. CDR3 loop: CASREDGGASDTQYF. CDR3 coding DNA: TGTGCCAGCAGGGAAGACGGGGGGGCATCAGATACGCAGTATTTT.

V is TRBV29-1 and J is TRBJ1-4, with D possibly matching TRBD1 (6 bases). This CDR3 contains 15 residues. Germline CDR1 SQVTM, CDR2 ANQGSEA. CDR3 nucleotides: TGCAGGGCTGGGGGCAGGCGAGCAACTAATGAAAAACTGTTTTTT. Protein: CRAGGRRATNEKLFF.

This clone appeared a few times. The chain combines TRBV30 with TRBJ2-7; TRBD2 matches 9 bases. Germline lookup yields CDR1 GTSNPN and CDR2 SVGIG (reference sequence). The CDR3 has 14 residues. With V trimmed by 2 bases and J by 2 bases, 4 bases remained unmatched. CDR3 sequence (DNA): TGTGCCTGGAGTTCGGGCGGGGGGGCCTACGAGCAGTACGTC. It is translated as CAWSSGGGAYEQYV.

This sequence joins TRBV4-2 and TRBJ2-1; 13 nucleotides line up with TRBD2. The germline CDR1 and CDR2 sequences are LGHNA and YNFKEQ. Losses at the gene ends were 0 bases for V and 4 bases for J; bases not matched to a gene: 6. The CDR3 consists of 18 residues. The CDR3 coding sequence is TGTGCCAGCAGCCAAGAGACTAGCGGGGGGCAAGCTTACAATGAGCAGTTCTTC. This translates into CASSQETSGGQAYNEQFF.

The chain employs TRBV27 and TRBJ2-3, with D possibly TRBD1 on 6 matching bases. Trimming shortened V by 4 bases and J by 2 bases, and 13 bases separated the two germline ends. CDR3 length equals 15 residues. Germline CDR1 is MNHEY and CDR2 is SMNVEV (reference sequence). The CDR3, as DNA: TGTGCCAGCAGTTCGGGACACCCCACCACAGATACGCAGTATTTT. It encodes CASSSGHPTTDTQYF.

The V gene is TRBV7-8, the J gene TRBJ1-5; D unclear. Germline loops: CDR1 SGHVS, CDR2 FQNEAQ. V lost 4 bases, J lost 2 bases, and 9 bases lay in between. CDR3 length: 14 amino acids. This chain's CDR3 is CASSWRRGNQPQHF. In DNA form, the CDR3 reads TGTGCCAGCAGCTGGAGGAGGGGCAATCAGCCCCAGCATTTT.

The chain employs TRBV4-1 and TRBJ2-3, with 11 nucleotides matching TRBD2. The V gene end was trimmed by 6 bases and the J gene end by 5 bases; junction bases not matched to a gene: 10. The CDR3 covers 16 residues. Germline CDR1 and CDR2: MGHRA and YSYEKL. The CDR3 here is CASRHSSGGTRDTQYF. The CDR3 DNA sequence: TGCGCCAGCAGACACTCTAGCGGGGGGACCAGAGATACGCAGTATTTT.

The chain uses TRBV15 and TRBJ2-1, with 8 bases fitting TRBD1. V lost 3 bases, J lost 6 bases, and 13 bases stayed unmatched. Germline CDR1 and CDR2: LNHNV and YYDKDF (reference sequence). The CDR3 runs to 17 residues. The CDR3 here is CATSSNLDRAAGNEQFF. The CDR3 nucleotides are TGTGCCACCAGCAGCAACCTGGACAGGGCAGCGGGCAATGAGCAGTTCTTC.

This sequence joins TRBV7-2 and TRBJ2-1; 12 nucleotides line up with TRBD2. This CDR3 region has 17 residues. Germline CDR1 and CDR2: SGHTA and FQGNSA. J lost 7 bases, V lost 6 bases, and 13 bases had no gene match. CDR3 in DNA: TGTGCCAGCAGTCATGGACTAGCGGGGTACATTGGGAATGAGCAGTTCTTC. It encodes CASSHGLAGYIGNEQFF. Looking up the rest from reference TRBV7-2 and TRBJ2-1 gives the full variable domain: GAGVSQSPSNKVTEKGKDVELRCDPISGHTALYWYRQSLGQGLEFLIYFQGNSAPDKSGLPSDRFSAERTGGSVSTLTIQRTQQEDSAVYLCASSHGLAGYIGNEQFFGPGTRLTVL.

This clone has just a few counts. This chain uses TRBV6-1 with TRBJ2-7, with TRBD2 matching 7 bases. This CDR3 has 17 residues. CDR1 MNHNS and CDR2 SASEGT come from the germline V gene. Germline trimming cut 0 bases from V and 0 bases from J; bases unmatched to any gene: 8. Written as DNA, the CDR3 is TGTGCCAGCAGTGAAGCGCGGGGGACGGGAAGCTCCTACGAGCAGTACGTC. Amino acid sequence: CASSEARGTGSSYEQYV.

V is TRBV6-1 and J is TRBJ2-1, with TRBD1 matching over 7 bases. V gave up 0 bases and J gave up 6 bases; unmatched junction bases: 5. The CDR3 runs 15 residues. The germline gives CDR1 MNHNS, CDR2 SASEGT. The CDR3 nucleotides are TGTGCCAGCAGTGAAGCTGAGGGACAGATCAATGAGCAGTTCTTC. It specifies CASSEAEGQINEQFF.

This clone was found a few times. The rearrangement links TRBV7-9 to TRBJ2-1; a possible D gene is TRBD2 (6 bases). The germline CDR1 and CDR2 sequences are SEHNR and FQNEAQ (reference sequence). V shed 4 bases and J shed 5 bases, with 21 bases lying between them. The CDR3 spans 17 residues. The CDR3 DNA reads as TGTGCCAGCAGCTCGAGAGGAGGGGTTATCCGGGACAATGAGCAGTTCTTC. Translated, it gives CASSSRGGVIRDNEQFF. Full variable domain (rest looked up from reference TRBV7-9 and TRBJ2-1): DTGVSQNPRHKITKRGQNVTFRCDPISEHNRLYWYRQTLGQGPEFLTYFQNEAQLEKSRLLSDRFSAERPKGSFSTLEIQRTEQGDSAMYLCASSSRGGVIRDNEQFFGPGTRLTVL.

In DNA form, the CDR3 reads TGTGCCAGCAGCCAACGGCAGGGGGCTATGAGCTACACCTTC. Protein sequence: CASSQRQGAMSYTF. V usage is TRBV4-2 and J usage is TRBJ1-2, with 8 bases matching TRBD1. Losses at the gene ends were 2 bases for V and 9 bases for J; bases not matched to a gene: 8. CDR1 and CDR2 from the germline V gene are LGHNA and YNFKEQ. The CDR3 runs to 14 residues.

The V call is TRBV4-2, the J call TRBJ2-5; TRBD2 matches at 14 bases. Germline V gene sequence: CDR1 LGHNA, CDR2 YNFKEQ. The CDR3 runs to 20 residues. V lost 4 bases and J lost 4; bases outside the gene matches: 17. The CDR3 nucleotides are TGTGCCAGCAGCCCCGGTCAGGGACTAGCGGGGGCCCGGCGGGGAGAGACCCAGTACTTC. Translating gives CASSPGQGLAGARRGETQYF.

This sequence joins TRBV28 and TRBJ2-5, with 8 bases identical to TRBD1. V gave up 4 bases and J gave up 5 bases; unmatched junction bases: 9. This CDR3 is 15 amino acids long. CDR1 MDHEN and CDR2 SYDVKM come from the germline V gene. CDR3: CASSSPGQGMETQYF. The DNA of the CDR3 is TGTGCCAGCAGTTCCCCCGGACAGGGTATGGAGACCCAGTACTTC.

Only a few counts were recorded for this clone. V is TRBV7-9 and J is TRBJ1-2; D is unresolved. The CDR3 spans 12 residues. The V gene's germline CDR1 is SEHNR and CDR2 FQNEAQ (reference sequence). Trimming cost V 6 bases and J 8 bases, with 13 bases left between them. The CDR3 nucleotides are TGTGCCAGCAGTCCCAGGCCTCCGGGCTACACCTTC. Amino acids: CASSPRPPGYTF.

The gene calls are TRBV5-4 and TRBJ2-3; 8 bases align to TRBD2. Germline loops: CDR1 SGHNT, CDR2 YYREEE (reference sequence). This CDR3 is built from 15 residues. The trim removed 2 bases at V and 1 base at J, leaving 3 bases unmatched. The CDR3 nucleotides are TGTGCCAGCAGCTTTGGCGGGGGGCGCACAGATACGCAGTATTTT. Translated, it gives CASSFGGGRTDTQYF.

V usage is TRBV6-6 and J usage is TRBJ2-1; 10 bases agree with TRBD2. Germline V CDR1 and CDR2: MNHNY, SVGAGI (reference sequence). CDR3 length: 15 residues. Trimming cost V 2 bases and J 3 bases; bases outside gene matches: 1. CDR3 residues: CASSYGTSVYNEQFF. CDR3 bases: TGTGCCAGCAGTTACGGGACTAGCGTCTACAATGAGCAGTTCTTC.

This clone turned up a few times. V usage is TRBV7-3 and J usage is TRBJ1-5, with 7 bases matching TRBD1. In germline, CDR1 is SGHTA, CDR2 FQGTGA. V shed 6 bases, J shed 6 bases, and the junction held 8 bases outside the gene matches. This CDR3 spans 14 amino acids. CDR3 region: CASRRQGWSQPQHF. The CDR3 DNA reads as TGTGCCAGCAGACGACAGGGATGGAGTCAGCCCCAGCATTTT. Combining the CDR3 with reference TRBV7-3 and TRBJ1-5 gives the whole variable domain GAGVSQTPSNKVTEKGKYVELRCDPISGHTALYWYRQSLGQGPEFLIYFQGTGAADDSGLPNDRFFAVRPEGSVSTLKIQRTERGDSAVYLCASRRQGWSQPQHFGDGTRLSIL.

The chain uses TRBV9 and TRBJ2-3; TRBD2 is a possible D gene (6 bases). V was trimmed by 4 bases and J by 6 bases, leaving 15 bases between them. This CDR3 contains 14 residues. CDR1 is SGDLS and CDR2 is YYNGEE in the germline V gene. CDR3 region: CASSLGSAWDTQYF. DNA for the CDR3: TGTGCCAGCAGCCTCGGGAGTGCCTGGGATACGCAGTATTTT.

CDR3 DNA sequence: TGTGCCAGTAATCCCGGGACAGAATTTTACTCTGGGGCCAACGTCCTGACTTTC. Translating it yields CASNPGTEFYSGANVLTF. The chain has TRBV19 and TRBJ2-6; 7 positions agree with TRBD1. Trimming removed 7 bases from V and 0 bases from J; junction bases left unmatched: 12. Germline V lookup: CDR1 LNHDA, CDR2 SQIVND (reference sequence). CDR3 length: 18 amino acids.

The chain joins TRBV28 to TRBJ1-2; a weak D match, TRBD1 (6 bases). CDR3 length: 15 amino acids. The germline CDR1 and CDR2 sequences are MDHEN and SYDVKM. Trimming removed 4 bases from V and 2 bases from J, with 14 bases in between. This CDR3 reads CASSSHPGGNYGYTF. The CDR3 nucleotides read TGTGCCAGCAGTTCCCACCCGGGGGGCAACTATGGCTACACCTTC.